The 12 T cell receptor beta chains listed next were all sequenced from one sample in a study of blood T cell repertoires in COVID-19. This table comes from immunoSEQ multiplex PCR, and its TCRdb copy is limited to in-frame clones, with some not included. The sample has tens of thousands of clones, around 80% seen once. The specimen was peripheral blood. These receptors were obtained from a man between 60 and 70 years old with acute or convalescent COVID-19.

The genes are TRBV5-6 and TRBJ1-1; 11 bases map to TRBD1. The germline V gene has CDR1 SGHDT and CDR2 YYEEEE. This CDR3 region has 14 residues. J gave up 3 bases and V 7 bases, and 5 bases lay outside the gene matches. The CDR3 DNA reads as TGTGCCAGCTACCGGGACAGGGGGTACACTGAAGCTTTCTTT. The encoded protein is CASYRDRGYTEAFF.

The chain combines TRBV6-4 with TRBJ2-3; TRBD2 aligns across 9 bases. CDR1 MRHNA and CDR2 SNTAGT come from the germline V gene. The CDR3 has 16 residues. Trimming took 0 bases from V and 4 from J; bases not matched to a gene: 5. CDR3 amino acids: CASSDSRGGGSDTQYF. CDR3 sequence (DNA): TGTGCCAGCAGTGACTCACGCGGGGGGGGATCAGATACGCAGTATTTT.

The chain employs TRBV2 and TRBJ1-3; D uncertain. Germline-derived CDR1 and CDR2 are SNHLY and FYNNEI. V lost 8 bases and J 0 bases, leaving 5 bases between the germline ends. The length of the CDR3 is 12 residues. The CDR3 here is CASEASGNTIYF. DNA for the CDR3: TGTGCCAGCGAGGCCTCTGGAAACACCATATATTTT.

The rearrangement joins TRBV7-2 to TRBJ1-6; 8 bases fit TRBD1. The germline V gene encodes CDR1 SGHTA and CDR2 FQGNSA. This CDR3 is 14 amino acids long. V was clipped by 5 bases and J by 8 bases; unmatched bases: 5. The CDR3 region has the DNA TGTGCCAGCAGCCTCCCAGGGGGCTATTCACCCCTCCACTTT. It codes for CASSLPGGYSPLHF.

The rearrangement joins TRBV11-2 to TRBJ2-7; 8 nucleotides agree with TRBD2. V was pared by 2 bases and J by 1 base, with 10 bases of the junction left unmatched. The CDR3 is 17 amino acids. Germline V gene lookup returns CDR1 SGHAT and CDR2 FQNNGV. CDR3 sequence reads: CASSLWGGGTKSYEQYV. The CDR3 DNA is TGTGCCAGCAGCTTATGGGGCGGGGGGACTAAGTCCTACGAGCAGTACGTC.

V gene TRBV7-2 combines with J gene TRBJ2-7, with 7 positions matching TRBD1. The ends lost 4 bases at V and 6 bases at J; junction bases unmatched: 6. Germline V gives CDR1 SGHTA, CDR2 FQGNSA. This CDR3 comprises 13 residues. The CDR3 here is CASSSRTGTEQYV. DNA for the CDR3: TGTGCCAGCAGCTCACGGACAGGAACCGAGCAGTACGTC.

The CDR3: CASSPAAGEDYGYTF. CDR3 DNA: TGTGCCAGCTCACCGGCTGCTGGGGAGGACTATGGCTACACCTTC. The J gene is TRBJ1-2, the V gene TRBV18; D gene uncertain. This CDR3 contains 15 residues. Germline V gene data show CDR1 as KGHSH and CDR2 as LQKENI. V shed 3 bases and J shed 3 bases, with 14 bases lying between them.

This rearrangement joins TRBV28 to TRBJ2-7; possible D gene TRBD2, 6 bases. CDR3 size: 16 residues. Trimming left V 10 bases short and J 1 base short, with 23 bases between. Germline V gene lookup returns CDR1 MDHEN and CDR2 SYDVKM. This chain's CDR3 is CATGTRRGIESYEQYF. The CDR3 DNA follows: TGTGCCACCGGGACGAGGAGGGGTATTGAATCCTACGAGCAGTACTTC.

The CDR3 coding sequence is TGTGCCAGCAGTTCGTATCCGCAAGAGACCCAGTACTTC. Translation gives CASSSYPQETQYF. The chain is built from TRBV28 and TRBJ2-5, with unresolved D. CDR1 is MDHEN and CDR2 is SYDVKM in the germline V gene. The V end was cut by 4 bases, the J end by 2 bases, with 8 bases between. The CDR3 sequence is 13 residues long.

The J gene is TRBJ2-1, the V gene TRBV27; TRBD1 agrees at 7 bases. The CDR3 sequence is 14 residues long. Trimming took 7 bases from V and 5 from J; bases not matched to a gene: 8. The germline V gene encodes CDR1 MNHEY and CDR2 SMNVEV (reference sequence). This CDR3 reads CASTFRDRDNEQFF. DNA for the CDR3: TGTGCCAGCACCTTTAGGGACAGAGACAATGAGCAGTTCTTC.

CDR3 DNA: TGTGCCAGCAGCACTATAGGGGGCAGGGGAAGCTCACCCCTCCACTTT. Translation gives CASSTIGGRGSSPLHF. V gene TRBV7-8 combines with J gene TRBJ1-6; 7 bases are shared with TRBD1. The length of the CDR3 is 16 residues. Trimming at V came to 5 bases and at J to 10 bases, leaving 14 bases not matched to a gene. Germline lookup yields CDR1 SGHVS and CDR2 FQNEAQ.

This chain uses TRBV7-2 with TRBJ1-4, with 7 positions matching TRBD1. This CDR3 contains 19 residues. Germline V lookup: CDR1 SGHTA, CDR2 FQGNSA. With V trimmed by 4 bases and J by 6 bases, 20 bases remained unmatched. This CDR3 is CASSSTGQERPDTYEKLFF. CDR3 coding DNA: TGTGCCAGCAGCTCAACAGGACAGGAAAGGCCTGACACATATGAAAAACTGTTTTTT. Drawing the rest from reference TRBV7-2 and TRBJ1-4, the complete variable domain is GAGVSQSPSNKVTEKGKDVELRCDPISGHTALYWYRQSLGQGLEFLIYFQGNSAPDKSGLPSDRFSAERTGGSVSTLTIQRTQQEDSAVYLCASSSTGQERPDTYEKLFFGSGTQLSVL.